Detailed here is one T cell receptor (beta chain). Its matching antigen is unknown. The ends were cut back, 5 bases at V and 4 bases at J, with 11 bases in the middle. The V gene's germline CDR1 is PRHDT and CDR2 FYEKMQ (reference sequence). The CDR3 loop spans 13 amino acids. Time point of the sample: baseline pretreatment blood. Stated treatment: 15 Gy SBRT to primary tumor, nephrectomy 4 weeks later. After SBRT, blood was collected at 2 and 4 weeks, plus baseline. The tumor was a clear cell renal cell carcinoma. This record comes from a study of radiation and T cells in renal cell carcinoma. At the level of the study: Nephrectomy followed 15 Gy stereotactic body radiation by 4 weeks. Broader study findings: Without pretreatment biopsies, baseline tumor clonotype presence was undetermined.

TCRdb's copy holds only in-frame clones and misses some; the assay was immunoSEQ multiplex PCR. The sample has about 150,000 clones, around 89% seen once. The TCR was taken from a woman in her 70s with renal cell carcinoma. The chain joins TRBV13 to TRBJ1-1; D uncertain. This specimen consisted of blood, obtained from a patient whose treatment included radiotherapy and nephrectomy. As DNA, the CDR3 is TGTGCCAGCAGCGTTCCCGGATCCACTGAAGCTTTCTTT. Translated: CASSVPGSTEAFF.